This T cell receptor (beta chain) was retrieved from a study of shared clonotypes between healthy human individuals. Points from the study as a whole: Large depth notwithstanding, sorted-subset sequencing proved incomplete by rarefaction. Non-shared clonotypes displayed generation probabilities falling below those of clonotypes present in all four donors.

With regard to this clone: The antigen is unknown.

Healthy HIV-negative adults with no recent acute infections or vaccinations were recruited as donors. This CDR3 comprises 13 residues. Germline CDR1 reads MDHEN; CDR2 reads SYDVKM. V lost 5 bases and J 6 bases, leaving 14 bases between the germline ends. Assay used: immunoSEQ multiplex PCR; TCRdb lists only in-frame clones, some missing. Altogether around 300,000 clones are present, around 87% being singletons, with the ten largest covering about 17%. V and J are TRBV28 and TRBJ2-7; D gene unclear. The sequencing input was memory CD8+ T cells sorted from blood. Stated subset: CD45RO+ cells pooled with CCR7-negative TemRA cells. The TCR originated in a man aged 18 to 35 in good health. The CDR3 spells CASSPHFPCEQYF. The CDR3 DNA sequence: TGTGCCAGCAGTCCACACTTCCCGTGCGAGCAGTACTTC.